This T cell receptor beta chain was obtained from a study of cytomegalovirus exposure and HLA in healthy donors. J lost 7 bases, V lost 4 bases, and 15 bases had no gene match. Per the germline V gene, CDR1 is LGHNA and CDR2 is YNFKEQ. CDR3 size: 16 residues. The PCR ran on 60 Vbeta and 13 Jbeta primers. Sequenced by immunoSEQ multiplex PCR; TCRdb stores in-frame clones only, minus some. This sample yields some 120,000 clones, of which 65% to 75% are seen a single time; 4% to 5.5% belongs to the top ten. Sequenced input: PBMCs. The source is a man in his thirties or forties in good health and CMV-seropositive. This sequence joins TRBV4-2 and TRBJ2-7; 8 bases map to TRBD2. The CDR3 DNA is TGTGCCAGCAGCCCCCGGATGTCCGGGGGGGCCAGTGAGCAGTACTTC. Its protein product is CASSPRMSGGASEQYF.